The 20 T cell receptor beta chains below were found in one sample sequenced in a study of cytomegalovirus exposure and HLA in healthy donors. The PCR ran on 60 Vbeta and 13 Jbeta primers. Repertoires were generated with immunoSEQ multiplex PCR, while TCRdb's copy carries only in-frame clones and drops some. The sample has roughly 100,000 clones. Input material: PBMCs. The receptors derive from a middle-aged man in good health and CMV-seronegative.

The rearrangement uses TRBV29-1 and TRBJ2-7, with 13 bases fitting TRBD2. Trimming removed 6 bases from V and 5 bases from J; junction bases left unmatched: 7. Germline V CDR1 and CDR2: SQVTM, ANQGSEA. This CDR3 is 14 amino acids long. CDR3 amino acids: CSVAGLAGVHEQYF. CDR3 sequence (DNA): TGCAGCGTGGCCGGACTAGCGGGAGTACACGAGCAGTACTTC.

V gene TRBV7-8 combines with J gene TRBJ2-5, with 7 bases that match TRBD2. From germline, CDR1 is SGHVS and CDR2 FQNEAQ. The J segment lost 4 bases and the V segment lost 7 bases, leaving 9 bases of the junction unmatched. This CDR3 spans 14 amino acids. CDR3 bases: TGTGCCAGCAACAAACCGGGACTACCAGAGACCCAGTACTTC. As protein: CASNKPGLPETQYF.

This rearrangement joins TRBV5-1 to TRBJ2-5; D gene unclear. CDR3 length: 15 amino acids. Trimming shortened V by 0 bases and J by 0 bases, and 9 bases separated the two germline ends. Per germline, CDR1 SGHRS and CDR2 YFSETQ. CDR3 loop: CASSLESIYQETQYF. CDR3 nucleotides: TGCGCCAGCAGCTTGGAGTCTATTTACCAAGAGACCCAGTACTTC. The full variable domain, completed using reference TRBV5-1 and TRBJ2-5, is KAGVTQTPRYLIKTRGQQVTLSCSPISGHRSVSWYQQTPGQGLQFLFEYFSETQRNKGNFPGRFSGRQFSNSRSEMNVSTLELGDSALYLCASSLESIYQETQYFGPGTRLLVL.

The rearrangement uses TRBV10-2 and TRBJ2-1; maybe TRBD2 (6 bases). V was cut by 6 bases and J by 5 bases, with 14 bases left in between. CDR3 length: 14 residues. Germline V gene sequence: CDR1 WSHSY, CDR2 SAAADI. The DNA for the CDR3 is TGCGCCAGCAGGGGGAGGCCCCCTCACAATGAGCAGTTCTTC. Translating it yields CASRGRPPHNEQFF.

CDR3 in amino acids: CAISVGDRDYGYTF. DNA for the CDR3: TGTGCCATCAGCGTGGGCGACAGGGACTATGGCTACACCTTC. The V call is TRBV10-3, the J call TRBJ1-2, with 7 bases identical to TRBD1. This CDR3 contains 14 residues. Germline loops: CDR1 ENHRY, CDR2 SYGVKD. Losses at the gene ends were 6 bases for V and 3 bases for J; bases not matched to a gene: 7.

V and J are TRBV4-3 and TRBJ2-1; TRBD1 matches at 9 bases. This CDR3 is built from 16 residues. V shed 3 bases, J shed 9 bases, and the junction held 12 bases outside the gene matches. Germline CDR1 reads LGHNA; CDR2 reads YSLEER. Here the CDR3 reads CASSQENRGRRSEQFF. CDR3 coding DNA: TGCGCCAGCAGCCAGGAAAACAGGGGGCGCCGGAGTGAGCAGTTCTTC.

The V call is TRBV5-4, the J call TRBJ2-3; 8 nucleotides match TRBD2. The CDR3 sequence is 16 residues long. The germline gives CDR1 SGHNT, CDR2 YYREEE (reference sequence). Trimming at V came to 0 bases and at J to 1 base, leaving 4 bases not matched to a gene. The CDR3 sequence is CASSLGQAGGTDTQYF. CDR3 nucleotides: TGTGCCAGCAGCTTGGGCCAAGCGGGGGGCACAGATACGCAGTATTTT.

The chain recombines TRBV5-4 with TRBJ2-2; no clear D. Germline V gene sequence: CDR1 SGHNT, CDR2 YYREEE (reference sequence). Trimming removed 1 base at V and 2 bases at J, with 9 bases between. The length of the CDR3 is 15 residues. CDR3 in DNA: TGTGCCAGCAGCTTGTCTGGCAGAAACACCGGGGAGCTGTTTTTT. This gives the protein CASSLSGRNTGELFF.

This chain uses TRBV28 with TRBJ1-5; 9 bases fit TRBD1. V dropped 6 bases and J dropped 4; count of bases not matched to a gene: 7. This CDR3 comprises 15 residues. Germline CDR1 reads MDHEN; CDR2 reads SYDVKM. The chain's CDR3 is CASRPDRGGNQPQHF. CDR3 sequence (DNA): TGTGCCAGCAGACCGGACAGGGGTGGGAATCAGCCCCAGCATTTT.

The CDR3 loop reads CASTPMAGISGNTIYF. CDR3 nucleotide sequence: TGTGCCAGCACCCCTATGGCAGGGATCTCTGGAAACACCATATATTTT. The rearrangement joins TRBV7-9 to TRBJ1-3, with D perhaps matching TRBD1 (5 bases). The CDR3 is 16 amino acids. Germline V lookup: CDR1 SEHNR, CDR2 FQNEAQ (reference sequence). Trimming took off 7 bases at V and 0 bases at J, with 16 bases between the two ends.

This sequence joins TRBV9 and TRBJ2-1; the match to TRBD2 covers 7 bases. The germline CDR1 and CDR2 sequences are SGDLS and YYNGEE. V was pared by 4 bases and J by 6 bases, with 7 bases of the junction left unmatched. CDR3 length equals 14 residues. The CDR3 DNA sequence: TGTGCCAGCAGCACTAGCGACCTGGGCAATGAGCAGTTCTTC. Amino acid sequence: CASSTSDLGNEQFF. The full variable domain, with the rest looked up from reference TRBV9 and TRBJ2-1, is DSGVTQTPKHLITATGQRVTLRCSPRSGDLSVYWYQQSLDQGLQFLIQYYNGEERAKGNILERFSAQQFPDLHSELNLSSLELGDSALYFCASSTSDLGNEQFFGPGTRLTVL.

This rearrangement joins TRBV10-3 to TRBJ2-3; D unclear. The CDR3 spans 13 residues. Trimming removed 8 bases from V and 0 bases from J, with 9 bases in between. Germline V gene data show CDR1 as ENHRY and CDR2 as SYGVKD. The CDR3 sequence: CAIAKTSTDTQYF. DNA of the CDR3: TGTGCCATCGCGAAAACTAGCACAGATACGCAGTATTTT.

The gene calls are TRBV15 and TRBJ2-7; D may be TRBD2 (6 bases). CDR3 length: 12 residues. Trimming removed 8 bases at V and 5 bases at J, with 13 bases between. CDR1 LNHNV and CDR2 YYDKDF come from the germline V gene (reference sequence). DNA for the CDR3: TGTGCCACCGCGACTAGTACCCACGAGCAGTACTTC. It translates to CATATSTHEQYF.

The genes are TRBV9 and TRBJ2-1; D is unresolved. Deletions cut 0 bases from V and 0 bases from J, with 4 bases between. CDR3 length: 14 amino acids. Germline loops: CDR1 SGDLS, CDR2 YYNGEE. CDR3 nucleotides: TGTGCCAGCAGCGTAGGGAGCTCCTACAATGAGCAGTTCTTC. Translation gives CASSVGSSYNEQFF. Filled out from reference TRBV9 and TRBJ2-1, the complete variable domain reads DSGVTQTPKHLITATGQRVTLRCSPRSGDLSVYWYQQSLDQGLQFLIQYYNGEERAKGNILERFSAQQFPDLHSELNLSSLELGDSALYFCASSVGSSYNEQFFGPGTRLTVL.

V is TRBV30 and J is TRBJ2-7, with a weak D call TRBD2 (5 bases). Germline lookup yields CDR1 GTSNPN and CDR2 SVGIG (reference sequence). The V gene lost 2 bases and the J gene lost 2 bases, with 10 bases spanning the gap. CDR3 length: 13 residues. The CDR3 protein is CAWSLDWAYEQYF. CDR3 coding DNA: TGTGCCTGGAGTTTGGACTGGGCCTACGAGCAGTACTTC.

With respect to this clone: Other nucleotide sequences from this sample produce the same CDR3. The chain couples TRBV29-1 to TRBJ2-5; maybe TRBD2 (5 bases). CDR1 and CDR2 from the germline V gene are SQVTM and ANQGSEA. V was cut by 4 bases and J by 5 bases, with 5 bases left in between. This CDR3 comprises 10 residues. CDR3 DNA: TGCAGCGTTGGCGGGGAGACCCAGTACTTC. Its translation is CSVGGETQYF.

The chain uses TRBV6-5 and TRBJ1-4; D might be TRBD1 (5 bases). V was shortened by 2 bases and J by 10 bases, with 17 bases between the two germline ends. From germline, CDR1 is MNHEY and CDR2 SVGAGI. The CDR3 spans 15 residues. CDR3 DNA: TGTGCCAGCAGTTACGCCCCACAGGCCTATGGAAAACTGTTTTTT. This encodes CASSYAPQAYGKLFF.

The J gene is TRBJ1-2, the V gene TRBV2; tentative D call: TRBD1 (6 bases). Germline lookup yields CDR1 SNHLY and CDR2 FYNNEI. This CDR3 has 13 residues. V shed 3 bases and J shed 4 bases, with 9 bases lying between them. The CDR3 region has the DNA TGTGCCAGCAGTGATTTAGGGGGCTATGGCTACACCTTC. Amino acid sequence: CASSDLGGYGYTF.

The chain couples TRBV11-2 to TRBJ1-2, with 7 bases matching TRBD1. CDR1 SGHAT and CDR2 FQNNGV come from the germline V gene. The J segment lost 7 bases and the V segment lost 6 bases, leaving 8 bases of the junction unmatched. The CDR3 covers 13 residues. In DNA, the CDR3 is TGTGCCAGCAGTCGAGACAGGGCGAGTGGCTACACCTTC. It is translated as CASSRDRASGYTF. Filled out from reference TRBV11-2 and TRBJ1-2, the complete variable domain reads EAGVAQSPRYKIIEKRQSVAFWCNPISGHATLYWYQQILGQGPKLLIQFQNNGVVDDSQLPKDRFSAERLKGVDSTLKIQPAKLEDSAVYLCASSRDRASGYTFGSGTRLTVV.

This chain joins TRBV5-1 and TRBJ2-7, with 7 bases lining up with TRBD1. CDR3 length: 13 residues. Germline CDR1 and CDR2: SGHRS and YFSETQ. J was trimmed by 2 bases and V by 4 bases; bases with no gene match: 3. In DNA, the CDR3 is TGCGCCAGCAGCAGACAGGGTACCTACGAGCAGTACTTC. It encodes CASSRQGTYEQYF.